This T cell receptor beta chain was profiled in a study of cytomegalovirus exposure and HLA in healthy donors (dated by TCRdb to between 2016 and 2019). Regarding the study in general: An earlier analysis of 587 of the donors reported approximately 280 Gb of sequence data and around 120 million unique TCR beta sequences obtained from about 179 million T cells. An early release covering approximately 600 HLA-typed donors comprised about 290 gigabases of sequencing data and 85 million or so unique TCR sequences. Of the 350 to 400 genotyped donors, over 70% fell in the genetic ancestry cluster associated with self-reported Caucasian donors. The study aimed to test whether signatures of past pathogen exposure could be identified by cataloging public T cell receptors. Using immunosequencing, the study profiled T cell repertoires from roughly 650 subjects and related those repertoires to cytomegalovirus serostatus. Besides the first cohort of 550 to 750 subjects, a separate validation cohort made up of 90 to 150 different subjects was used. To predict cytomegalovirus infection status, the study combined high-throughput TCR immunosequencing, statistical association of individual TCRs with disease status, and machine learning. A later analysis re-analyzed previously published TCR beta repertoires from 666 donors and added high-resolution HLA genotyping to study TCR occurrence patterns. In the later analysis, no new phenotypic data were used to find candidate immune exposures; instead, reliance was placed on TCR beta sequences and their occurrence across donors. An earlier analysis of roughly 600 of the donors used high-throughput TCR beta sequencing to judge whether each TCR beta V gene segment behaved as functional or pseudogenic. Donor age, sex, ethnicity and CMV serostatus were compiled alongside the repertoire data. A later genetic analysis used genome-wide SNP genotypes for about three fifths of the 666 donors, treating that subset as a discovery cohort. Every discovery cohort repertoire had been produced on one sequencing platform. Both class I and class II loci were covered by HLA typing, at four-digit resolution. Typing coverage varied by locus: roughly 629-630 donors for A, B, C, DRB1 and DQB1; 500 to 550 for DQA1; around 610 for DPA1; approximately 470 for DPB1. A few DR-DQ haplotypes were treated as single units for association and clustering because of strong linkage in the cohort. Across 398 genotyped donors of the cohort, an average of approximately 240,000 unique TCR beta nucleotide sequences per donor were sequenced, and around 19% of those sequences were non-productive.

In total, 600 or so healthy bone marrow donors made up the cohort. At the time of sampling, all cohort members were nominally healthy, though unrecorded immune exposures were likely present. The donor tested CMV seropositive, placing the donor among the 250 to 350 seropositive members of the cohort. A peripheral blood sample was provided by each donor, and peripheral blood mononuclear cells were used for TCR beta sequencing. Genomic DNA extraction from the blood cell samples was performed with the Qiagen DNeasy Blood Extraction Kit. What the study reported, not specific to this receptor: According to a later analysis, TCR association rates differed among HLA loci, with DRB1 alleles showing the most associated TCRs and HLA-C alleles showing the fewest. In an earlier analysis of around 600 of the donors, most TCR beta V segments appeared in productive rearrangements about 87% or about 30% of the time, broadly matching IMGT annotations. In a later analysis, several top co-occurrence clusters were reported to appear linked to parvovirus B19, influenza, CMV and Epstein-Barr virus. A total of 150 to 200 TCR beta chains were listed by the study as associated with cytomegalovirus. In a later genetic analysis, fewer N-insertions in productive TCRs were reported among donors in an Asian-associated ancestry cluster than the roughly 640-donor mean. Only TCR beta chains were sequenced in this cohort, and the absence of alpha or paired-chain data limited detectable features. Seventeen rarely observed V segments, including chromosome 9 orphons, were excluded from the earlier analysis of approximately 500 of the donors because counts were too low. Correlated functional status among segregating V segments might be attributable to linkage disequilibrium, but an unknown experimental factor could not be ruled out. In a later analysis, around 17,000 TCR beta sequences were associated with specific HLA alleles at a false discovery rate of 0.05. A later genetic analysis associated a missense DCLRE1C variant with V-gene and J-gene trimming of TCR beta chains, and an independent cohort replicated the association. A further reported finding was that TCR beta sequences accurately predicted the HLA-A and HLA-B alleles for most subjects in the first cohort. Because the 87-base-pair reads could not distinguish some IMGT-functional V segments, including TRBV6-2 and TRBV6-3, those segments were excluded. The classifier was reported to diagnose cytomegalovirus status with high specificity and sensitivity in both the original and validation cohorts. According to a later analysis, most CMV-associated TCR beta chains appeared to be HLA-restricted, and the HLA associations seemed to be driven largely by CMV exposure. Compared with equally common non-associated chains, HLA-associated TCR beta chains in a later analysis were more clonally expanded and had lower generation probabilities. Most TCR sequences were seen in very few donors, while some public TCRs were found in many individuals. The sequencing pipeline was judged likely to have produced a cluster of highly shared sequence variants as a technical artifact. Presence/absence analyses assumed roughly uniform sequencing depth across donors, an assumption that may not hold. HLA typing was unavailable for some donors at each locus, so association tests used only the typed subset. In vitro tests confirmed that three of the cytomegalovirus-associated TCR beta chains recognize cytomegalovirus antigens. When HLA alleles, especially DR and DQ, strongly co-occurred, attributing TCR associations to individual alleles was difficult. The only immune exposure information available for the cohort was CMV serostatus. It was suggested by the authors that the approach could potentially be generalized to other disease states and immunological phenotypes.

The germline V gene (reference sequence) provides CDR1 MNHNY and CDR2 SVGAGI. V drops 8 bases and J drops 8 bases, leaving 21 bases in between. The CDR3 runs 14 residues from the cysteine to the phenylalanine. Of all the DNA, just the CDR3 is kept, 42 bases in frame from base 1. Concerning this clone itself: The antigen it recognizes is unknown. The record has no base qualities; no much larger clone is one base away.

Libraries came from the immunoSEQ multiplex PCR assay. A mixture of 60 forward primers for TCR Vbeta segments and 13 reverse primers for TCR Jbeta segments was used in the multiplex PCR. Amplification of the CDR3 region of rearranged TCR beta genes was performed with a multiplex PCR assay on genomic DNA. Amplified TCR beta libraries were sequenced as 87-base-pair reads on the Illumina HiSeq System. The authors' analysis ran thus. A later analysis counted some 80 million unique TCR beta chains across the 600 to 850 repertoires, and approximately 11 million of these chains were shared by at least two donors. To remove PCR and sequencing errors, raw reads were error-corrected and collapsed into unique sequences using a nearest-neighbor algorithm that merged closely related sequences. V, D and J gene segments were assigned by aligning CDR3 sequences to IMGT reference sequences. Each retained sequence needed at least a six-nucleotide match to both a V gene segment and a J gene segment. Rearrangements were classified as productive when the CDR3 lacked stop codons and remained in frame with V and J, and all other rearrangements were classified as non-productive. Following IMGT convention, CDR3 was defined as the stretch from the second conserved V-encoded cysteine up to the conserved J-encoded phenylalanine. Sequences without an unambiguous match to a single V gene segment were excluded from the earlier analysis of several hundred of the donors. An earlier analysis of approximately 590 of the donors called V segments functional above 56.7% productive rearrangements and segregating when the between-donor standard deviation exceeded 5%. A statistical classification framework was built for diagnosing cytomegalovirus status from the catalog of TCR beta chain sequences. A later analysis assigned V and J genes by comparing TCR nucleotide sequences with IMGT/GENE-DB human TR gene sequences. In a later analysis, CDR3 sequences and most-parsimonious VDJ recombination scenarios were assigned using the TCRdist pipeline. In a later analysis, each TCR beta chain was defined by its CDR3 amino acid sequence together with its V-gene family, and reads lacking a unique V-gene family were excluded. A later analysis removed roughly 590 highly shared, low-generation-probability nucleotide sequences to deal with suspected cross-contamination and a sequencing artifact. A later analysis calculated a clonal expansion index for each public chain from normalized within-repertoire ranks of inferred template counts. In a later analysis, generation probabilities were computed with a VDJ recombination model fitted to out-of-frame rearrangements, and the resulting probabilities were checked against IGoR. Hypergeometric tests were used in a later analysis to score TCR-TCR, TCR-HLA and TCR-CMV co-occurrence, with a repertoire-size bias correction applied to the TCR pairs. In a later analysis, false discovery rates were estimated by permuting HLA or CMV assignments 20 times. A later analysis grouped co-occurring TCRs with DBSCAN, adding TCRdist sequence similarity when clustering within HLA-allele-positive subsets. Repertoires with fewer than 30,000 or more than 120,000 public chains were left out of co-occurrence clustering, as were five repertoires with anomalous nucleotide sharing. Held by TCRdb, this immuneACCESS table contains in-frame sequences only and omits some clones. Under half of the omission traces to an unresolved V gene where checked; the cause of the rest is unknown. The DNA gave D and trimming, while V, J and clone size come from that table. Here the sample has roughly 120,000 clones; 65% to 90% occur a single time. The biggest ten clones account for under 3% of the sample.

This TCR derives from a woman aged 18-29 years in good health and CMV-seropositive. Sequenced: PBMCs. The chain couples TRBV6-6 to TRBJ2-5, with TRBD2 perhaps the D gene, on 7 matching bases. Here is the DNA: TGTGCCAGCGAGGGGGGGGGAGCCAAGAGTACCCAGTACTTC. Translated, it reads CASEGGGAKSTQYF.